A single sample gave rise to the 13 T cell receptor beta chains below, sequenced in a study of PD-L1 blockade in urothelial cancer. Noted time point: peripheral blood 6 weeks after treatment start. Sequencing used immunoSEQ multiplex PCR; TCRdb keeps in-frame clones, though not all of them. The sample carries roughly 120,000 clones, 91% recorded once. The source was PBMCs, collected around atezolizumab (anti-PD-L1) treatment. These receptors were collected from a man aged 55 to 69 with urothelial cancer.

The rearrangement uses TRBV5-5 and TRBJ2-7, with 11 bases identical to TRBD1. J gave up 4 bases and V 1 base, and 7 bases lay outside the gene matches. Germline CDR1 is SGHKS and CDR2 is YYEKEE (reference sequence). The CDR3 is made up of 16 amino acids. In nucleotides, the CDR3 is TGTGCCAGCAGCTTGCGGACAGGGGGCCTTCATTACGAGCAGTACTTC. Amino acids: CASSLRTGGLHYEQYF.

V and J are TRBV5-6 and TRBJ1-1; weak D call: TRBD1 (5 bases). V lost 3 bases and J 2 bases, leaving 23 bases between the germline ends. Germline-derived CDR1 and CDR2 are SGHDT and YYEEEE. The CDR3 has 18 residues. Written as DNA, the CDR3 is TGTGCCAGCAGCTCTAGCATTGTTGGGAGGGGACCTAACACTGAAGCTTTCTTT. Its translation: CASSSSIVGRGPNTEAFF.

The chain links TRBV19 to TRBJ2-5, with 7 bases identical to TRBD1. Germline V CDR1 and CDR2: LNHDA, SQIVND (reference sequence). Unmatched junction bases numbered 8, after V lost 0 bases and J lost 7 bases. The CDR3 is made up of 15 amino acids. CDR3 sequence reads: CASSIDPRQGWTQYF. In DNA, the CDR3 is TGTGCCAGTAGTATAGACCCCCGACAGGGTTGGACCCAGTACTTC.

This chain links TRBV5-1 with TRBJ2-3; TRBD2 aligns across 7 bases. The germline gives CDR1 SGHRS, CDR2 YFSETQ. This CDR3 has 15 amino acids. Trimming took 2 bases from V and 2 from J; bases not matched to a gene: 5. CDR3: CASSFGREHTDTQYF. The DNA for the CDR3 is TGCGCCAGCAGCTTTGGGCGGGAGCACACAGATACGCAGTATTTT.

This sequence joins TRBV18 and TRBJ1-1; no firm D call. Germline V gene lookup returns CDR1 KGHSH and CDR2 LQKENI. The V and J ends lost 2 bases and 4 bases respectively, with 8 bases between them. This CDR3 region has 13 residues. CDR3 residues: CASSPDTTTEAFF. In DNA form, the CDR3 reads TGTGCCAGCTCACCAGACACGACCACTGAAGCTTTCTTT.

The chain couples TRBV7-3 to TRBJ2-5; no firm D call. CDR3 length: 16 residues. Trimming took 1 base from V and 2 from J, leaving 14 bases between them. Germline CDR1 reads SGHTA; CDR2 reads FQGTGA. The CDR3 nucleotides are TGTGCCAGCAGCTTAAGAAGGCGGCATACTCAAGAGACCCAGTACTTC. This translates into CASSLRRRHTQETQYF.

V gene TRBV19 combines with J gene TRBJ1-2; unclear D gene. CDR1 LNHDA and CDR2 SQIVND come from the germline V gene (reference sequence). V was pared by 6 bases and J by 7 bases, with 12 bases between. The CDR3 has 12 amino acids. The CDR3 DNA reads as TGTGCCAGTAGATCGGACTCGGGTGGCTACACCTTC. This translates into CASRSDSGGYTF.

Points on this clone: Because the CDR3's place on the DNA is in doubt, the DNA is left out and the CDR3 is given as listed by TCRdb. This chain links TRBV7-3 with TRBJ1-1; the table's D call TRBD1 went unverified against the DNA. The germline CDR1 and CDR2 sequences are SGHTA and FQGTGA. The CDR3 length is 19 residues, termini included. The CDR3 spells CASSLYPFGSDTLNTEAFF.

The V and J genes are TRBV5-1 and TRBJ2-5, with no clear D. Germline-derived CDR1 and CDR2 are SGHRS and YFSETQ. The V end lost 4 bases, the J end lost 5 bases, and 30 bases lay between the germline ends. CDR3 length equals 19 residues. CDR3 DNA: TGCGCCAGCAGCAGACCCTTCGGAGCCCCGACGCAGCCTGGGGAGACCCAGTACTTC. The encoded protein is CASSRPFGAPTQPGETQYF.

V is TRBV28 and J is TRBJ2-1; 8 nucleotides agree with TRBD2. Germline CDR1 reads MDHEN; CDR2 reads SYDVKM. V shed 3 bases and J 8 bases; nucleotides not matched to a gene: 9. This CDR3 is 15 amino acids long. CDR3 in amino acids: CASSFLGTSLYEQFF. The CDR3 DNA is TGTGCCAGCAGTTTCCTCGGGACTAGTTTATATGAGCAGTTCTTC.

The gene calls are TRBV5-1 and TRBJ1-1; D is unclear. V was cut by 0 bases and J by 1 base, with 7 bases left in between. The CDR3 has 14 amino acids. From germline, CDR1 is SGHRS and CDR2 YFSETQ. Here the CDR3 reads CASSLDRQNTEAFF. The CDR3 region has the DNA TGCGCCAGCAGCTTGGACAGACAGAACACTGAAGCTTTCTTT. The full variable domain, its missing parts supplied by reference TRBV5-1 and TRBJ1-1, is KAGVTQTPRYLIKTRGQQVTLSCSPISGHRSVSWYQQTPGQGLQFLFEYFSETQRNKGNFPGRFSGRQFSNSRSEMNVSTLELGDSALYLCASSLDRQNTEAFFGQGTRLTVV.

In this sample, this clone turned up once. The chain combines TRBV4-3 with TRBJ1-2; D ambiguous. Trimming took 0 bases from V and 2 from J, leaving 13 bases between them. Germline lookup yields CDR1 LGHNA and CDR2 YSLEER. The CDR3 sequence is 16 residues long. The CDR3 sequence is CASSQEVRGLNYGYTF. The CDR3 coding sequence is TGCGCCAGCAGCCAAGAGGTGAGAGGGTTGAACTATGGCTACACCTTC.

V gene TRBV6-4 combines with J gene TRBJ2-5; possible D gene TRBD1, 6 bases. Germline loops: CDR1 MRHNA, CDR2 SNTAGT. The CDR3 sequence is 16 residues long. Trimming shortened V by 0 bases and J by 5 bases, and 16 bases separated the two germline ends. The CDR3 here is CASSDSLGWQGETQYF. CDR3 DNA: TGTGCCAGCAGTGACTCGCTCGGCTGGCAGGGGGAGACCCAGTACTTC.